Shown below are 21 T cell receptor beta chains from a single sample sequenced in a study of identical twins. TCRdb reprocessed the 5' RACE reads via MiXCR and lists one record per CDR3 protein. The sample lists 400,000 to 550,000 distinct CDR3 sequences; approximately 22% were seen once. These same records also appear under a second study, on T cells expressing NK-cell markers.

The specimen was CD4+ T cells sorted from blood. The receptors stem from a woman aged 18-29 years in good health.

This clonotype was observed a handful of times. This chain joins TRBV27 and TRBJ2-7; D is possibly TRBD1 or TRBD2 (5 bases each). V lost 3 bases, J lost 7 bases, and 16 bases lay in between. This CDR3 spans 14 amino acids. Germline CDR1 is MNHEY and CDR2 is SMNVEV (reference sequence). The CDR3 loop reads CASSLVRGLQEQYF. DNA for the CDR3: TGTGCCAGCAGTTTGGTTCGGGGCCTCCAAGAGCAGTACTTC.

The chain couples TRBV12-3 or TRBV12-4 to TRBJ1-1; D is perhaps TRBD1 (6 bases). Deletions cut 6 bases from V and 3 bases from J, with 11 bases between. CDR3 length: 13 residues. CDR3 DNA sequence: TGTGCCAGCAGCGAGGGGGTCCACACTGAAGCTTTCTTT. The encoded protein is CASSEGVHTEAFF.

J is TRBJ2-2 and V is TRBV6-2 or TRBV6-3; 7 nucleotides match TRBD2. Per germline, CDR1 MNHEY and CDR2 SVGEGT. The length of the CDR3 is 16 residues. J lost 0 bases, V lost 2 bases, and 3 bases had no gene match. Here the CDR3 DNA reads TGTGCCAGCAGTTACACCCTAGCGGCGAACACCGGGGAGCTGTTTTTT. Protein sequence: CASSYTLAANTGELFF.

This clonotype was seen more than once but under ten times. V gene TRBV3-1 combines with J gene TRBJ1-5; D gene unclear. This CDR3 spans 12 amino acids. The germline CDR1 and CDR2 sequences are LGHDT and YNNKEL (reference sequence). Trimming removed 3 bases from V and 1 base from J, with 1 base in between. The CDR3, as DNA: TGTGCCAGCAGCCAGAGCAATCAGCCCCAGCATTTT. It codes for CASSQSNQPQHF.

The chain is built from TRBV11-2 and TRBJ2-7; D gene uncertain. CDR1 is SGHAT and CDR2 is FQNNGV in the germline V gene. CDR3 length: 15 amino acids. V shed 1 base and J shed 1 base, with 11 bases lying between them. The CDR3 sequence: CASSLVPGFSYEQYF. Here the CDR3 DNA reads TGTGCCAGCAGCTTAGTTCCGGGCTTTTCCTACGAGCAGTACTTC.

This sequence joins TRBV12-3 or TRBV12-4 and TRBJ1-2, with D possibly being TRBD1 (5 bases). The V and J ends lost 2 bases and 8 bases respectively, with 24 bases between them. The CDR3 covers 17 residues. The CDR3 DNA is TGTGCCAGCAGTTTATTCCCCCGATCCGGGGCCAAAGGGGGCTACACCTTC. Encoded protein: CASSLFPRSGAKGGYTF.

This clonotype has more than one count but fewer than ten. The genes are TRBV6-5 and TRBJ2-5, with TRBD2 matching 7 bases. With V trimmed by 0 bases and J by 2 bases, 3 bases remained unmatched. The CDR3 runs 15 residues. Germline CDR1 and CDR2: MNHEY and SVGAGI. CDR3 loop: CASSYSGGGQETQYF. The CDR3 coding sequence is TGTGCCAGCAGTTACTCCGGCGGGGGTCAAGAGACCCAGTACTTC.

There are a few counts of this clonotype. V and J are TRBV6-5 and TRBJ2-2; D is ambiguous. Trimming removed 7 bases from V and 2 bases from J, with 5 bases in between. The length of the CDR3 is 12 residues. Germline V gene sequence: CDR1 MNHEY, CDR2 SVGAGI. The CDR3, as DNA: TGTGCCAGCATGTCTAACACCGGGGAGCTGTTTTTT. This encodes CASMSNTGELFF.

In its sample, this clonotype was seen many times. The gene calls are TRBV10-3 and TRBJ2-1, with 11 bases lining up with TRBD2. The CDR3 length is 16 residues. V was pared by 6 bases and J by 4 bases, with 8 bases of the junction left unmatched. The germline V gene encodes CDR1 ENHRY and CDR2 SYGVKD. The CDR3 here is CAISPGLAGTYNEQFF. DNA of the CDR3: TGTGCCATCAGCCCCGGACTAGCGGGCACGTACAATGAGCAGTTCTTC.

This clonotype appeared a few times. The rearrangement links TRBV7-9 to TRBJ2-1, with D possibly being TRBD2 (6 bases). CDR3 length: 14 amino acids. V was pared by 10 bases and J by 2 bases, with 15 bases between. Per the germline V gene, CDR1 is SEHNR and CDR2 is FQNEAQ (reference sequence). This CDR3 reads CATLPAGTYNEQFF. The CDR3 coding sequence is TGTGCCACCCTCCCCGCGGGGACCTACAATGAGCAGTTCTTC.

In its sample, this clonotype was seen many times. V gene TRBV20-1 combines with J gene TRBJ2-7, with a tentative D call TRBD2 (5 bases). CDR3 size: 13 residues. Germline V gene lookup returns CDR1 DFQATT and CDR2 SNEGSKA (reference sequence). Trimming shortened V by 4 bases and J by 3 bases, and 13 bases separated the two germline ends. CDR3 DNA sequence: TGCAGTGCTACCCTCTCCCGGGACTACGAGCAGTACTTC. It translates to CSATLSRDYEQYF.

The sample holds a few counts of this clonotype. This chain connects TRBV6-1 to TRBJ2-7; no clear D. The germline CDR1 and CDR2 sequences are MNHNS and SASEGT. The CDR3 has 14 amino acids. The V gene lost 6 bases and the J gene lost 2 bases, with 14 bases spanning the gap. The CDR3 sequence: CASSRLSGPYEQYF. The DNA of the CDR3 is TGTGCCAGCAGCCGGCTTAGTGGGCCCTACGAGCAGTACTTC.

The chain links TRBV12-3 or TRBV12-4 to TRBJ1-1; maybe TRBD1 (6 bases). This CDR3 region has 14 residues. V was clipped by 5 bases and J by 1 base, with 11 bases between them. The CDR3 spells CASSNGDKNTEAFF. In DNA, the CDR3 is TGTGCCAGCAGTAATGGGGACAAGAACACTGAAGCTTTCTTT.

This clonotype was seen many times. V usage is TRBV12-3 or TRBV12-4 and J usage is TRBJ2-1; 9 bases line up with TRBD2. This CDR3 has 15 amino acids. V was clipped by 6 bases and J by 6 bases; unmatched bases: 9. The CDR3 here is CASSPTGTSSNEQFF. CDR3 nucleotide sequence: TGTGCCAGCAGCCCAACCGGGACTAGCAGCAATGAGCAGTTCTTC.

This clonotype was counted ten times or more. The chain links TRBV12-3 or TRBV12-4 to TRBJ2-3, with D uncertain. The V and J ends lost 1 base and 3 bases respectively, with 11 bases between them. This CDR3 contains 15 residues. CDR3 in amino acids: CASSLGGFNTDTQYF. CDR3 sequence (DNA): TGTGCCAGCAGTTTAGGGGGATTCAATACAGATACGCAGTATTTT.

There are many counts of this clonotype. This sequence joins TRBV12-3 or TRBV12-4 and TRBJ1-6; 9 positions agree with TRBD1. CDR3 length: 16 residues. J lost 14 bases, V lost 5 bases, and 16 bases had no gene match. CDR3 DNA sequence: TGTGCCAGCAGTACTGGACAGGGGATAATTCAAAGGGCCCTCCACTTT. Its translation: CASSTGQGIIQRALHF.

The V and J genes are TRBV29-1 and TRBJ1-5; no firm D call. V shed 6 bases and J shed 0 bases, with 12 bases lying between them. The germline V gene encodes CDR1 SQVTM and CDR2 ANQGSEA. This CDR3 spans 14 amino acids. The CDR3 DNA reads as TGCAGCGTCGCGGGAGGATTTAGCAATCAGCCCCAGCATTTT. Protein sequence: CSVAGGFSNQPQHF.

This clonotype was detected a few times. The chain couples TRBV7-2 to TRBJ2-1; D not resolved. The CDR3 has 12 amino acids. Germline CDR1 is SGHTA and CDR2 is FQGNSA. Deletions cut 6 bases from V and 5 bases from J, with 8 bases between. The CDR3 bases are TGTGCCAGCAGGATGAAGGACAATGAGCAGTTCTTC. Its protein product is CASRMKDNEQFF.

This chain uses TRBV20-1 with TRBJ2-1, with 12 bases identical to TRBD2. After removal of 1 base from V and 1 base from J, the junction contained 5 bases not matched to a gene. This CDR3 spans 17 amino acids. Germline-derived CDR1 and CDR2 are DFQATT and SNEGSKA (reference sequence). The CDR3 sequence is CSARGLAGVTSYNEQFF. The DNA for the CDR3 is TGCAGTGCTAGAGGACTAGCGGGAGTGACATCCTACAATGAGCAGTTCTTC.

At least ten counts were recorded for this clonotype. This rearrangement joins TRBV12-3 or TRBV12-4 to TRBJ2-5; 7 bases match TRBD2. The J segment lost 5 bases and the V segment lost 5 bases, leaving 14 bases of the junction unmatched. The CDR3 totals 16 residues. The CDR3 DNA is TGTGCCAGCAGTGTGAATGAAATGACTAGCTCGGAGACCCAGTACTTC. It codes for CASSVNEMTSSETQYF.

The J gene is TRBJ2-2, the V gene TRBV11-3; D possibly corresponds to TRBD1 (6 bases). The V and J ends lost 3 bases and 4 bases respectively, with 12 bases between them. The CDR3 runs 15 residues. CDR1 is SGHNT, CDR2 YENEEA, per germline. In nucleotides, the CDR3 is TGTGCCAGCAGCTTGGCAGGGGCGGGCACCGGGGAGCTGTTTTTT. This encodes CASSLAGAGTGELFF.